This T cell receptor (beta chain) was sequenced during a study of type 1 regulatory T cells. Turning to the study itself: T-allo10 is an in vitro-generated, Tr1-enriched CD4 T cell product specific for alloantigen.

With respect to this clonotype: Its antigen is undetermined.

Trimming removed 0 bases from V and 8 bases from J; junction bases left unmatched: 5. This CDR3 contains 16 residues. CDR1 and CDR2 (germline): LNHNV, YYDKDF (reference sequence). TCRdb reprocessed the reads via MiXCR and lists one record per CDR3 protein. This sample carries fewer than 70,000 distinct CDR3 sequences, about 60% of them seen once, and the ten largest clones take 7.6%. The graft donor-derived T-allo10 cells reportedly recognize host alloantigens, are anergic, and suppress alloantigen-specifically. This TCR came from a human donor in good health. The chain has TRBV15 and TRBJ2-1; 12 bases agree with TRBD2. Sequenced input: cultured T cells, either the whole culture or a sorted T cell fraction (not recorded which). Subset given: Tr1-enriched cell product generated in vitro against host alloantigens. The CDR3 here is CATSRDGLAGSYEQFF. The CDR3 DNA is TGTGCCACCAGCAGAGATGGACTAGCGGGAAGTTATGAGCAGTTCTTC.